The T cell receptor (beta chain) under discussion was sequenced for a study of blood T cells in healthy people across ages (dated by TCRdb to the mid-2010s). With regard to the full study: In model experiments, template switching captured about one uniquely barcoded TCR beta cDNA molecule for every two T cells. Using deep sequencing normalized with unique cDNA molecular identifiers, the study measured how TCR beta repertoire diversity changes with age. The donors were split into four age groups: young (average 16 years), middle-aged (roughly 39), aged (about 56) and long-lived (approximately 80). To avoid experimental bias, donors of different ages were distributed randomly across sequencing lanes. The study analyzed two additional independent replicas of 1 million unique cDNA reads from the same blood draw for two donors, one aged 18 to 29 and one aged 80 or older.

About this clonotype: The antigen it recognizes is unknown. No base quality information exists; no much larger clone differs at one position.

The library was generated by 5' RACE. A second PCR of about 6 to 12 cycles was run with a J-beta primer mix and a sample-barcoded 5' primer. A template-switch 5' adaptor carrying 12 random nucleotides introduced a unique molecular identifier onto each TCR beta cDNA molecule. Each sample yielded at least 2.5 million CDR3-containing paired-end reads. The Mint cDNA synthesis kit, primed by a TRBC-specific oligonucleotide, was used to synthesize first-strand cDNA from all RNA. Following uracil-DNA glycosylase treatment, all cDNA underwent a first 18-cycle PCR with the universal primers M1SS and BC2_uni_R. Per the authors' processing: Normalization of each sample was performed by random selection of 1 million high-quality reads, each carrying a distinct molecular identifier. Reads sharing molecular identifiers were discarded rather than binned into consensus sequences. CDR3 identification, clonotype clustering and error correction used MiTCR with a Q25 quality threshold and the strictest error-elimination algorithm. A nonparametric unseen species model using Euler transformation provided a lower-bound estimate of total TCR beta diversity. The public reads were run again by TCRdb, first through fastp at Q25 and then through MiXCR, and only productive beta chains were kept. Rows are combined by CDR3 protein, so each entry shows the most common genes and DNA. Clone size and V and J calls follow TCRdb, not the original study. The sample table contains over 1,500,000 distinct CDR3 sequences; only one count was recorded for roughly 43% of them. The ten largest clones capture 23% of the sample.

The full study reports these points: The CMV infection status of donors was not known, potentially confounding age-related changes in expanded clonotypes. Observed TCR beta diversity correlated strongly with the percentage of naive T cells measured by flow cytometry. Compared with the aged group, more naive CD4+ T cells, fewer expanded clones and increased TCR diversity were shown by the long-lived group, suggesting age selection. Estimates of total diversity based on one million sequenced T cells were regarded as lower bounds and as underestimates. Bulk unsorted PBMC profiling prevented conclusive comparison of naive and antigen-experienced compartments. Observed TCR beta diversity per million T cells fell roughly linearly with age, and a significant reduction was already apparent by age around 44.

Donors were around 37 systemically healthy Caucasian individuals from Russia aged roughly 6 to 100 years. Each donor gave about 9.8 milliliters of peripheral blood, drawn into EDTA-treated Vacutainer tubes. Ficoll-Paque density-gradient centrifugation was used to isolate PBMCs, with at least 6.5 million per sample. Trizol reagent was used to extract total RNA from PBMCs, with at least 5 micrograms per sample. For every donor, an aliquot of PBMCs went through flow cytometry to measure the percentages of naive CD45RAhigh/CD27high T cells. The sequenced material came from blood. This clonotype was obtained from a human donor in good health.

This receptor carries the CDR3 CASGFGLETSGARETQYF. The DNA sequence follows: TGTGCTAGTGGTTTTGGGCTGGAGACTAGCGGGGCGCGGGAGACCCAGTACTTC. The receptor chain draws on TRBV12-5 and TRBJ2-5; 11 bases in the middle match TRBD2. The CDR3 has 18 amino acids, counting the end cysteine and phenylalanine. The read is trimmed to its CDR3 DNA, 54 bases read in frame from base 1. V ends up 3 bases short and J 5 bases short, with an unmatched junction base count of 14. The germline V gene supplies CDR1 LGHNT and CDR2 FRNRAP.